Listed here are 23 T cell receptor beta chains from one sample, sequenced in a study of T cell responses to AZD1222 COVID-19 vaccine. The method was immunoSEQ multiplex PCR; TCRdb's version includes in-frame clones alone and lacks a portion of them. The table lists more than 150,000 clones, around 89% of them singletons. Specimen: peripheral blood, collected on day 0 of AZD1222 vaccination. These receptors all come from an adult in good health.

This clone has a handful of counts. This sequence joins TRBV7-8 and TRBJ2-1; 7 nucleotides line up with TRBD1. In germline, CDR1 is SGHVS, CDR2 FQNEAQ. Trimming took 2 bases from V and 8 from J; bases not matched to a gene: 6. The CDR3 is 14 amino acids. CDR3 in amino acids: CASSLTTGSYEQFF. As DNA, the CDR3 is TGTGCCAGCAGCTTAACGACAGGGTCGTATGAGCAGTTCTTC.

This chain joins TRBV5-4 and TRBJ2-1; 8 nucleotides agree with TRBD2. The length of the CDR3 is 17 residues. The V gene end was trimmed by 4 bases and the J gene end by 0 bases; junction bases not matched to a gene: 9. Germline loops: CDR1 SGHNT, CDR2 YYREEE (reference sequence). This CDR3 reads CASSPEGGRTSYNEQFF. In nucleotides, the CDR3 is TGTGCCAGCAGCCCCGAGGGCGGGAGGACCTCCTACAATGAGCAGTTCTTC.

The CDR3 DNA reads TGCGCCAGCAGTGAGACCGATAATTCACCCCTCCACTTT. Translated: CASSETDNSPLHF. This chain uses TRBV10-1 with TRBJ1-6; D not resolved. CDR3 length: 13 amino acids. The germline gives CDR1 WNHNN, CDR2 SYGVQD (reference sequence). The germline V and J ends were trimmed by 2 bases and 5 bases, with 4 bases remaining between them.

This chain uses TRBV18 with TRBJ1-6, with TRBD1 matching over 9 bases. After removal of 3 bases from V and 9 bases from J, the junction contained 3 bases not matched to a gene. Germline lookup yields CDR1 KGHSH and CDR2 LQKENI. The CDR3 extends over 14 amino acids. The CDR3 protein is CASSPGQGSSPLHF. For the CDR3, the DNA is TGTGCCAGCTCACCCGGACAGGGGAGTTCACCCCTCCACTTT.

This clone was seen a few times. V usage is TRBV28 and J usage is TRBJ1-2; D uncertain. This CDR3 is 17 amino acids long. The ends were cut back, 4 bases at V and 8 bases at J, with 26 bases in the middle. Germline CDR1 is MDHEN and CDR2 is SYDVKM. Here the CDR3 reads CASSSGGGGISGKGYTF. Written as DNA, the CDR3 is TGTGCCAGCAGTTCGGGTGGAGGAGGGATCTCCGGTAAAGGCTACACCTTC.

This rearrangement joins TRBV7-9 to TRBJ1-2; the D is unclear. CDR1 SEHNR and CDR2 FQNEAQ come from the germline V gene (reference sequence). With 4 bases removed from V and 3 bases from J, the gap between germline ends came to 6 bases. The CDR3 is made up of 12 amino acids. CDR3 bases: TGTGCCAGCAGCTCCAACTACTATGGCTACACCTTC. Protein sequence: CASSSNYYGYTF.

J is TRBJ1-5 and V is TRBV19, with TRBD1 matching over 7 bases. The J segment lost 6 bases and the V segment lost 3 bases, leaving 5 bases of the junction unmatched. This CDR3 has 14 amino acids. Germline V CDR1 and CDR2: LNHDA, SQIVND (reference sequence). The CDR3 nucleotides are TGTGCCAGTAGTATCCAGGGGGGAAGTCAGCCCCAGCATTTT. This sequence encodes CASSIQGGSQPQHF.

J is TRBJ1-4 and V is TRBV6-2 or TRBV6-3; D not resolved. This CDR3 spans 15 amino acids. Germline CDR1 and CDR2: MNHEY and SVGEGT. Trimming left V 0 bases short and J 1 base short, with 6 bases between. DNA for the CDR3: TGTGCCAGCAGTTACTCCGGCCTAACTAATGAAAAACTGTTTTTT. This translates into CASSYSGLTNEKLFF.

This clone was recorded only once. The chain couples TRBV2 to TRBJ2-1; D is possibly TRBD2 (7 bases). The CDR3 loop spans 16 amino acids. V was clipped by 7 bases and J by 7 bases, with 23 bases between them. Germline V gene sequence: CDR1 SNHLY, CDR2 FYNNEI. CDR3 DNA: TGTGCCAGCATAGGGGGGGGCGGTTGGAGGGATAATGAGCAGTTCTTC. Translation gives CASIGGGGWRDNEQFF.

This clone was recorded only once. This chain connects TRBV9 to TRBJ2-5; D uncertain. The CDR3 sequence is 16 residues long. CDR1 is SGDLS and CDR2 is YYNGEE in the germline V gene. With 0 bases removed from V and 1 base from J, the gap between germline ends came to 13 bases. The CDR3 bases are TGTGCCAGCAGCGTAGGATCTACGTACCCCCAAGAGACCCAGTACTTC. Encoded protein: CASSVGSTYPQETQYF.

The chain joins TRBV28 to TRBJ2-7; TRBD1 agrees at 10 bases. Germline V lookup: CDR1 MDHEN, CDR2 SYDVKM. The CDR3 sequence is 15 residues long. V trimming: 3 bases; J trimming: 2 bases; junction bases outside the gene matches: 4. Here the CDR3 DNA reads TGTGCCAGCAGTTTTTTCGGGACAGGGGCCTACGAGCAGTACTTC. Translating gives CASSFFGTGAYEQYF. Filled out from reference TRBV28 and TRBJ2-7, the complete variable domain reads DVKVTQSSRYLVKRTGEKVFLECVQDMDHENMFWYRQDPGLGLRLIYFSYDVKMKEKGDIPEGYSVSREKKERFSLILESASTNQTSMYLCASSFFGTGAYEQYFGPGTRLTVT.

The chain joins TRBV27 to TRBJ2-3; 12 bases are shared with TRBD2. The CDR3 runs to 15 residues. The germline CDR1 and CDR2 sequences are MNHEY and SMNVEV (reference sequence). V lost 8 bases to trimming and J lost 1 base; unmatched junction nucleotides: 4. CDR3 sequence: CASQLAGGRTDTQYF. DNA for the CDR3: TGTGCCAGCCAACTAGCGGGGGGACGCACAGATACGCAGTATTTT.

The chain carries TRBV7-2 and TRBJ2-3; 8 bases are a match to TRBD1. This CDR3 spans 15 amino acids. In germline, CDR1 is SGHTA, CDR2 FQGNSA. V lost 3 bases and J lost 4; bases outside the gene matches: 6. The CDR3 bases are TGTGCCAGCAGCTTGAGGACAGGGCTATCAGATACGCAGTATTTT. Its translation: CASSLRTGLSDTQYF.

V and J are TRBV7-9 and TRBJ1-2; 7 positions match TRBD1. Trimming cost V 4 bases and J 6 bases; bases outside gene matches: 11. CDR3 length: 15 amino acids. The germline V gene encodes CDR1 SEHNR and CDR2 FQNEAQ (reference sequence). The CDR3 sequence: CASSSTKDRFNGYTF. CDR3 nucleotides: TGTGCCAGCAGCTCGACCAAGGACAGGTTCAATGGCTACACCTTC.

The V and J genes are TRBV9 and TRBJ2-4; weak D call: TRBD1 (5 bases). Germline CDR1 is SGDLS and CDR2 is YYNGEE. The CDR3 spans 12 residues. Trimming took 3 bases from V and 6 from J, leaving 7 bases between them. The CDR3 DNA reads TGTGCCAGCAGCGCGGACATAAACATTCAGTACTTC. Translation: CASSADINIQYF.

V and J are TRBV4-3 and TRBJ2-1, with 15 bases lining up with TRBD2. This CDR3 is built from 17 residues. The junction had 7 bases not matched to a gene; V was cut back by 3 bases and J by 7 bases. Looked up from germline, CDR1 is LGHNA and CDR2 is YSLEER. The CDR3, as DNA: TGCGCCAGCAGCCAGGGGGGGACTAGCGGGAGGCGGAATGAGCAGTTCTTC. Translation: CASSQGGTSGRRNEQFF.

The chain joins TRBV6-5 to TRBJ2-7; 10 bases map to TRBD1. Germline CDR1 and CDR2: MNHEY and SVGAGI. The ends lost 4 bases at V and 6 bases at J; junction bases unmatched: 9. The CDR3 covers 15 residues. Here the CDR3 DNA reads TGTGCCAGCAGTTCTTTCGGGACAGGGGAAGGCGAGCAGTACTTC. Translation: CASSSFGTGEGEQYF.

This chain uses TRBV6-1 with TRBJ2-7; D is undetermined. The germline CDR1 and CDR2 sequences are MNHNS and SASEGT. This CDR3 spans 13 amino acids. Trimming removed 3 bases at V and 1 base at J, with 7 bases between. The CDR3: CASSDRRSYEQYF. Written as DNA, the CDR3 is TGTGCCAGCAGTGATCGTAGGTCCTACGAGCAGTACTTC.

The rearrangement joins TRBV7-2 to TRBJ2-1, with D perhaps TRBD1 or TRBD2 (6 bases each). V lost 3 bases and J lost 14, with 17 bases in between. The CDR3 runs 13 residues. The germline gives CDR1 SGHTA, CDR2 FQGNSA. CDR3: CASSLEGGPLKFF. CDR3 in DNA: TGTGCCAGCAGCTTGGAGGGGGGTCCTCTAAAGTTCTTC.

The chain combines TRBV19 with TRBJ2-1; D is unresolved. V lost 1 base and J lost 4, with 17 bases in between. Germline V lookup: CDR1 LNHDA, CDR2 SQIVND (reference sequence). The CDR3 consists of 17 residues. The CDR3 DNA is TGTGCCAGTAGTATAGTTGGAATAGGGAATACTTACAATGAGCAGTTCTTC. This translates into CASSIVGIGNTYNEQFF.

V and J are TRBV15 and TRBJ2-1; 10 nucleotides agree with TRBD2. This CDR3 region has 15 residues. Unmatched junction bases numbered 6, after V lost 0 bases and J lost 10 bases. The germline V gene has CDR1 LNHNV and CDR2 YYDKDF (reference sequence). In nucleotides, the CDR3 is TGTGCCACCAGCAGAGAAGGGCTAGCGGGAGTAGAGCAGTTCTTC. Translation gives CATSREGLAGVEQFF.

The rearrangement joins TRBV19 to TRBJ1-2; no firm D call. Deletions cut 6 bases from V and 4 bases from J, with 15 bases between. The CDR3 has 14 amino acids. The V gene's germline CDR1 is LNHDA and CDR2 SQIVND (reference sequence). The CDR3 sequence: CASRTWGRGYGYTF. In DNA, the CDR3 is TGTGCCAGTAGAACATGGGGAAGAGGCTATGGCTACACCTTC.

The chain links TRBV30 to TRBJ2-2; D is uncertain. The V gene lost 6 bases and the J gene lost 6 bases, with 5 bases spanning the gap. Per germline, CDR1 GTSNPN and CDR2 SVGIG (reference sequence). The CDR3 has 10 residues. Here the CDR3 reads CACNPGELFF. The DNA of the CDR3 is TGTGCCTGCAACCCCGGGGAGCTGTTTTTT.